The 20 T cell receptor beta chains below all came from one sample that was sequenced in a study of T-cell reconstitution after alpha-beta-depleted transplantation in children. General study findings and limits: Newly produced T cells mostly accounted for T-cell counts and diversity one year post-transplant.

These receptors have no identified antigens. Unique molecular identifiers were used to barcode this TCRbeta library. TCRdb redid the calling of the PCR reads with MiXCR, one entry per CDR3 protein. Of fewer than 350,000 distinct CDR3 sequences listed, roughly 8.2% were seen once; the top ten hold about 9.3%. This sample comprised peripheral blood, obtained 360 days after TCRalphabeta/CD19-depleted stem cell transplant. The origin of the receptors is a female patient aged 2-9 years who had a stem cell transplant for Fanconi anemia, so the T cells may come from the graft donor.

The V gene is TRBV5-1, the J gene TRBJ2-7; unclear D gene. The CDR3 length is 11 residues. Trimming cost V 0 bases and J 10 bases, with 8 bases left between them. Germline V gene data show CDR1 as SGHRS and CDR2 as YFSETQ. This CDR3 reads CASSLASVQYF. The CDR3 nucleotides are TGCGCCAGCAGCTTGGCCTCAGTACAGTACTTC. Full variable domain (rest looked up from reference TRBV5-1 and TRBJ2-7): KAGVTQTPRYLIKTRGQQVTLSCSPISGHRSVSWYQQTPGQGLQFLFEYFSETQRNKGNFPGRFSGRQFSNSRSEMNVSTLELGDSALYLCASSLASVQYFGPGTRLTVT.

In this sample, this clonotype turned up many times. CDR3 in amino acids: CASSLRTVTF. The CDR3 nucleotides read TGTGCCAGCAGCCTCCGGACAGTAACCTTC. The chain carries TRBV3-1 and TRBJ1-2; TRBD1 is a possible D gene (6 bases). CDR1 and CDR2 (germline): LGHDT, YNNKEL (reference sequence). The length of the CDR3 is 10 residues. V lost 4 bases, J lost 14 bases, and 11 bases lay in between.

This clonotype was seen more than once but under ten times. The V gene is TRBV20-1, the J gene TRBJ2-7; TRBD2 matches at 8 bases. Per germline, CDR1 DFQATT and CDR2 SNEGSKA (reference sequence). CDR3 size: 16 residues. After removal of 3 bases from V and 4 bases from J, the junction contained 14 bases not matched to a gene. The CDR3: CSARGNLTSVKYEQYF. The CDR3 nucleotides read TGCAGTGCTAGGGGAAACCTGACTAGCGTGAAATACGAGCAGTACTTC.

Ten or more counts support this clonotype. V and J are TRBV12-3 or TRBV12-4 and TRBJ1-4; 7 nucleotides align to TRBD1. CDR3 size: 15 residues. The V gene end was trimmed by 5 bases and the J gene end by 4 bases; junction bases not matched to a gene: 7. Here the CDR3 DNA reads TGTGCCAGCAGTATCAAGACAGGGTATAATGAAAAACTGTTTTTT. This sequence encodes CASSIKTGYNEKLFF.

This rearrangement joins TRBV6-5 to TRBJ2-7; D not resolved. Germline V gene data show CDR1 as MNHEY and CDR2 as SVGAGI. The CDR3 contains 13 residues. V shed 2 bases and J shed 5 bases, with 10 bases lying between them. CDR3 amino acids: CASSYGDYDEQYF. Written as DNA, the CDR3 is TGTGCCAGCAGTTACGGGGATTACGACGAGCAGTACTTC.

The gene calls are TRBV28 and TRBJ2-1; TRBD1 matches at 9 bases. V lost 8 bases to trimming and J lost 3 bases; unmatched junction nucleotides: 5. Germline values: CDR1 MDHEN, CDR2 SYDVKM. CDR3 size: 14 residues. CDR3 residues: CASRRTGVYNEQFF. The CDR3 DNA is TGTGCCAGCCGGAGGACAGGGGTCTACAATGAGCAGTTCTTC.

The V and J genes are TRBV7-8 and TRBJ1-1; no firm D call. The CDR3 length is 13 residues. Per germline, CDR1 SGHVS and CDR2 FQNEAQ. Trimming left V 2 bases short and J 6 bases short, with 10 bases between. The CDR3 coding sequence is TGTGCCAGCAGCTTATTGTCAGCAGCTGAAGCTTTCTTT. Translated: CASSLLSAAEAFF.

This clonotype was seen only a few times. V usage is TRBV20-1 and J usage is TRBJ1-1; no reliable D call. Trimming took off 1 base at V and 6 bases at J, with 3 bases between the two ends. Germline lookup yields CDR1 DFQATT and CDR2 SNEGSKA (reference sequence). The CDR3 has 10 residues. The CDR3 bases are TGCAGTGCTAGAGTTGCTGAAGCTTTCTTT. Translation: CSARVAEAFF.

This clonotype was seen a few times. The chain carries TRBV18 and TRBJ2-1; the match to TRBD1 covers 8 bases. Trimming removed 3 bases from V and 5 bases from J; junction bases left unmatched: 6. From germline, CDR1 is KGHSH and CDR2 LQKENI. CDR3 length: 15 residues. This chain's CDR3 is CASSPGQGSNNEQFF. The CDR3, as DNA: TGTGCCAGCTCACCCGGACAGGGTTCGAACAATGAGCAGTTCTTC.

The sample holds many counts of this clonotype. J is TRBJ1-6 and V is TRBV12-3 or TRBV12-4; D is undetermined. The CDR3 extends over 15 amino acids. V was trimmed by 5 bases and J by 4 bases, leaving 12 bases between them. CDR3 sequence reads: CASSQNSLYNSPLHF. The DNA for the CDR3 is TGTGCCAGCAGTCAGAACAGCTTGTATAATTCACCCCTCCACTTT.

Only a few counts were recorded for this clonotype. The chain joins TRBV30 to TRBJ1-2; no firm D call. The CDR3 spans 13 residues. The V and J ends lost 0 bases and 7 bases respectively, with 12 bases between them. In germline, CDR1 is GTSNPN, CDR2 SVGIG (reference sequence). CDR3 in DNA: TGTGCCTGGAGTGTACTGGAGGGTATTGGCTACACCTTC. Amino acid sequence: CAWSVLEGIGYTF.

This clonotype was observed at least ten times. The chain links TRBV5-6 to TRBJ1-3; D remains unclear. Germline-derived CDR1 and CDR2 are SGHDT and YYEEEE. Trimming cost V 2 bases and J 7 bases, with 7 bases left between them. This CDR3 is built from 12 residues. DNA of the CDR3: TGTGCCAGCAGCTTTATAGGCAACACCATATATTTT. Translating gives CASSFIGNTIYF.

The rearrangement uses TRBV12-3 or TRBV12-4 and TRBJ1-3; 7 positions agree with TRBD1. The CDR3 length is 18 residues. The junction had 15 bases not matched to a gene; V was cut back by 7 bases and J by 0 bases. The CDR3 here is CASTQQGPAPYSGNTIYF. As DNA, the CDR3 is TGTGCCAGCACTCAACAGGGGCCCGCTCCTTACTCTGGAAACACCATATATTTT.

This clonotype showed up many times. The chain recombines TRBV4-2 with TRBJ2-1; TRBD2 might be the D (7 bases). Germline V gene sequence: CDR1 LGHNA, CDR2 YNFKEQ. The CDR3 is 16 amino acids. V was clipped by 4 bases and J by 5 bases, with 18 bases between them. CDR3 sequence (DNA): TGTGCCAGCAGCCTTGGGAGGGGGGAACTCAACAATGAGCAGTTCTTC. This sequence encodes CASSLGRGELNNEQFF.

The chain carries TRBV7-6 and TRBJ2-1, with D possibly being TRBD2 (7 bases). The V gene's germline CDR1 is SGHVS and CDR2 FNYEAQ. The CDR3 runs 15 residues. V shed 5 bases and J shed 2 bases, with 13 bases lying between them. CDR3 protein: CASSRGATTYNEQFF. The DNA for the CDR3 is TGTGCCAGCAGCCGGGGGGCCACTACCTACAATGAGCAGTTCTTC.

This clonotype was seen many times. The gene calls are TRBV4-2 and TRBJ2-3, with a tentative D call TRBD2 (6 bases). The germline CDR1 and CDR2 sequences are LGHNA and YNFKEQ. The V end was cut by 1 base, the J end by 4 bases, with 9 bases between. The CDR3 has 14 amino acids. The CDR3 bases are TGTGCCAGCAGCCAAGGGCTAGCGTCAGATACGCAGTATTTT. Translation gives CASSQGLASDTQYF.

For this clonotype: Relative to the germline gene, one junction end is altered; a read error may explain this. The chain combines TRBV11-3 with TRBJ2-7; a weak D match, TRBD1 (6 bases). CDR1 is SGHNT, CDR2 YENEEA, per germline. This CDR3 contains 14 residues. The CDR3 region has the DNA TGTGCCAGCAGCTTAGATGGGGGCTCCCACGAGCAGTACTTC. Its translation: CASSLDGGSHEQYF.

Many counts were recorded for this clonotype. The rearrangement uses TRBV28 and TRBJ2-5, with unresolved D. Trimming took 7 bases from V and 3 from J, leaving 6 bases between them. Germline V lookup: CDR1 MDHEN, CDR2 SYDVKM. The CDR3 totals 11 residues. The CDR3: CASTNKETQYF. CDR3 DNA: TGTGCCAGCACCAATAAAGAGACCCAGTACTTC.

This clonotype has only a few counts. The V and J genes are TRBV28 and TRBJ1-1; no clear D. Looked up from germline, CDR1 is MDHEN and CDR2 is SYDVKM. The CDR3 has 13 residues. V was cut by 3 bases and J by 5 bases, with 10 bases left in between. The CDR3 DNA follows: TGTGCCAGCAGTTTCGGGGTCGGAACTGAAGCTTTCTTT. It encodes CASSFGVGTEAFF.

This clonotype was picked up a small number of times. The chain joins TRBV5-5 to TRBJ2-3; D tentatively fits TRBD1 or TRBD2 (5 bases each). The CDR3 runs to 14 residues. The germline V gene has CDR1 SGHKS and CDR2 YYEKEE (reference sequence). The V end was cut by 8 bases, the J end by 1 base, with 14 bases between. CDR3 region: CASIRDGRTDTQYF. CDR3 bases: TGTGCCAGTATCCGGGACGGTCGCACAGATACGCAGTATTTT. The entire variable domain, with the rest obtained from reference TRBV5-5 and TRBJ2-3, is as follows: DAGVTQSPTHLIKTRGQQVTLRCSPISGHKSVSWYQQVLGQGPQFIFQYYEKEERGRGNFPDRFSARQFPNYSSELNVNALLLGDSALYLCASIRDGRTDTQYFGPGTRLTVL.